This TCR beta chain was obtained from a study of CD8+CD57+ T cells in acquired aplastic anemia. In the study overall: Mean DNA quantity obtained from sorted CD4+ and CD8+ cells was around 3.2 ug.

Profiling of TCR beta VDJ combinations and CDR3 sequences used genomic DNA as template. TCRdb reanalysed the reads using MiXCR and keeps one entry per CDR3 protein. The table has 100,000 to 150,000 distinct CDR3 sequences, approximately 41% seen once. This clonotype was detected ten times or more. Its cognate antigen is unknown. Germline CDR1 reads SGHRS; CDR2 reads YFSETQ. Trimming took off 0 bases at V and 4 bases at J, with 8 bases between the two ends. This CDR3 has 15 amino acids. Study-level points and caveats: The study identified 25 to 30 CD8+ CDR3 sequences shared by patients and controls.

Selection for sequencing was limited to patients who had shown CD8+CD57+ cell expansion by flow cytometry. Each patient gave a blood sample that was collected before any therapy had been received. This sequence originates from a human donor with aplastic anemia. The gene calls are TRBV5-1 and TRBJ2-6; D is perhaps TRBD1 (5 bases). The sample consisted of sorted CD4+, CD8+, or CD8+CD57+ T cells (not recorded which) from PBMCs. The CDR3: CASSLVAGGANVLTF. In DNA, the CDR3 is TGCGCCAGCAGCTTGGTGGCAGGGGGGGCCAACGTCCTGACTTTC.